The sample holds many counts of the clone carrying this TCR beta chain. The data are from a study of T cells in Graves' hyperthyroidism and ophthalmopathy. RNA transcripts were the template for amplifying TCR beta CDR3 regions. TCR CDR3 underwent first-round RT-PCR with the HTBI primer set. TCRdb used MiXCR to reprocess the multiplex PCR reads, holding one entry per CDR3 protein. The sample has about 160,000 distinct CDR3 sequences; 9.4% are singletons. Germline V CDR1 and CDR2: KGHDR, SFDVKD. CDR3 length: 12 residues. V shed 3 bases and J shed 10 bases, with 9 bases lying between them. The receptor was isolated from a woman younger than 30 with Graves' hyperthyroidism that later progressed to Graves' ophthalmopathy. The sequenced material came from blood. The V call is TRBV24-1, the J call TRBJ2-1; TRBD1 might be the D (5 bases). Here the CDR3 DNA reads TGTGCCACCAGTGATCAAGACAGAGAGCAGTTCTTC. Translating gives CATSDQDREQFF.